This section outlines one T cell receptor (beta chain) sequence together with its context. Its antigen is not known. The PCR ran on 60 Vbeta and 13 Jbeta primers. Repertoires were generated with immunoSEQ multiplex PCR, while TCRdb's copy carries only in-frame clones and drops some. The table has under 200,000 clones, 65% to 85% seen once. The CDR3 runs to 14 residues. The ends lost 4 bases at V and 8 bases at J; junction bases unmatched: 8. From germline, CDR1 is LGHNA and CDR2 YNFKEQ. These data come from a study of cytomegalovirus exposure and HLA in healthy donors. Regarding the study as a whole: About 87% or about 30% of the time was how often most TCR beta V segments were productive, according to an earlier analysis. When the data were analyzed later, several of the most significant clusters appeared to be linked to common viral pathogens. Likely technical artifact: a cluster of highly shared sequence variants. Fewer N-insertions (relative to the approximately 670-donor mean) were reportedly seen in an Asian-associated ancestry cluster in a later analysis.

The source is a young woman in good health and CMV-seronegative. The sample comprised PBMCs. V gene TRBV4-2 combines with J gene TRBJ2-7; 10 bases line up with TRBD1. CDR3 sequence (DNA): TGTGCCAGCAGCCCTCGGACAGGGGGGGACCAGCAGTACTTC. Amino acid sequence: CASSPRTGGDQQYF.